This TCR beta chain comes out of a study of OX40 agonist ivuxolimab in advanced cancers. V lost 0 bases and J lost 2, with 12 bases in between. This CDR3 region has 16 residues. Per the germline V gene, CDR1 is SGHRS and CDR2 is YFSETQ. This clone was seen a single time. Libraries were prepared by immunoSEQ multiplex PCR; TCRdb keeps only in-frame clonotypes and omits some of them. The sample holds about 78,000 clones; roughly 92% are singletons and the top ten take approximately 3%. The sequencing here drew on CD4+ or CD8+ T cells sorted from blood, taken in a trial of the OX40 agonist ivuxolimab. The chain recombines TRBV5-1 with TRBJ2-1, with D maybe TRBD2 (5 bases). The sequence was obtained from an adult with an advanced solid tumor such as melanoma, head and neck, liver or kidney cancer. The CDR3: CASSLADTRTYNEQFF. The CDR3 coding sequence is TGCGCCAGCAGCTTGGCCGATACTAGGACCTACAATGAGCAGTTCTTC.